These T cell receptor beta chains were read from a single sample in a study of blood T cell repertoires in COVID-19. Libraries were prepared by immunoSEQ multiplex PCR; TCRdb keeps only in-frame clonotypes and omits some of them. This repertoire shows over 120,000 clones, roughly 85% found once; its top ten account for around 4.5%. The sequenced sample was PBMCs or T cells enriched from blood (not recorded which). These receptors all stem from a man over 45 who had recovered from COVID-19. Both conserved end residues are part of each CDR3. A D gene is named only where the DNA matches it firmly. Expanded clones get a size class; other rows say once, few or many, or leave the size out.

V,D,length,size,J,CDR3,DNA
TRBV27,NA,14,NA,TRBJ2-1,CASSFPGGRNEQFF,TGTGCCAGCAGTTTCCCCGGGGGGCGGAATGAGCAGTTCTTC
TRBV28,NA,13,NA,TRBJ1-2,CATGTGHRYGYTF,TGTGCCACCGGCACGGGACACCGCTATGGCTACACCTTC
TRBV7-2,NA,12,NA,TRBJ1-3,CASSLQGRTIYF,TGTGCCAGCAGCTTACAGGGGCGCACCATATATTTT
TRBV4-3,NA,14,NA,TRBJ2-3,CASSHGRDTDTQYF,TGCGCCAGCAGCCATGGGCGGGACACAGATACGCAGTATTTT
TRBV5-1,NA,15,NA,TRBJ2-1,CASSLMGPGYNEQFF,TGCGCCAGCAGCTTGATGGGGCCCGGCTACAATGAGCAGTTCTTC
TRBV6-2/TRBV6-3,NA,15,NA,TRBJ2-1,CASSYSAVSYNEQFF,TGTGCCAGCAGTTACTCGGCGGTATCCTACAATGAGCAGTTCTTC
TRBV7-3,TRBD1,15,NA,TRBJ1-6,CASSAGGTYNSPLHF,TGTGCCAGCAGCGCAGGGGGAACTTATAATTCACCCCTCCACTTT
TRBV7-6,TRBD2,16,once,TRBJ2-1,CASSLEPGLAGEEQFF,TGTGCCAGCAGCTTAGAACCGGGACTAGCGGGGGAGGAGCAGTTCTTC
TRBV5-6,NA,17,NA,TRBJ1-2,CASSLSASRDSNYGYTF,TGTGCCAGCAGCTTGAGTGCATCCAGGGACTCAAACTATGGCTACACCTTC
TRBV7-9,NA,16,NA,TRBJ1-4,CASSYLGGALNEKLFF,TGTGCCAGCAGTTACCTCGGCGGGGCCCTTAATGAAAAACTGTTTTTT
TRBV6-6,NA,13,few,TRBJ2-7,CASRKGVSGEQYF,TGTGCCAGCAGAAAGGGGGTCTCTGGGGAGCAGTACTTC
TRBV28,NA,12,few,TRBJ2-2,CASSLISGELFF,TGTGCCAGCAGTCTCATTAGCGGGGAGCTGTTTTTT
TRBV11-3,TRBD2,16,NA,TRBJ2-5,CASSLLGLAGREAQYF,TGTGCCAGCAGCTTATTGGGGCTAGCGGGTAGGGAGGCCCAGTACTTC
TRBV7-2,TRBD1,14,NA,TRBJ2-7,CASSRDRADYEQYF,TGTGCCAGCAGCCGGGACAGGGCAGACTACGAGCAGTACTTC
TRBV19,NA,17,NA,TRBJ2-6,CASSIPPTLSGANVLTF,TGTGCCAGTAGTATTCCCCCGACTCTCTCTGGGGCCAACGTCCTGACTTTC
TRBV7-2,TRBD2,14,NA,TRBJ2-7,CASSLTSESYEQYF,TGTGCCAGCAGTCTAACTAGCGAATCCTACGAGCAGTACTTC